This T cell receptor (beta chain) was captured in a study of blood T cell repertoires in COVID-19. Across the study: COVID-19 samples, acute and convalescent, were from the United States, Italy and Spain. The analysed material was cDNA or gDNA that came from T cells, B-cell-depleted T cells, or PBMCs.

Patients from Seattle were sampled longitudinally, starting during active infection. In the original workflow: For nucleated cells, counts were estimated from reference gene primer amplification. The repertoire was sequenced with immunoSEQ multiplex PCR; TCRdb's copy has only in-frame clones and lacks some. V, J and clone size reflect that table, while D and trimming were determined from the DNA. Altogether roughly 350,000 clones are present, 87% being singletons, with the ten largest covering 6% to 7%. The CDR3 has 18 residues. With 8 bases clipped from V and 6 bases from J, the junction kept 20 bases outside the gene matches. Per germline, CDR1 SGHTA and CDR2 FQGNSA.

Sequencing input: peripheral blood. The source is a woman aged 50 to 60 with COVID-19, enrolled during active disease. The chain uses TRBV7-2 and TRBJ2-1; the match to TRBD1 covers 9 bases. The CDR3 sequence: CASAFMAARTGVGNEQFF. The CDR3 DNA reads TGTGCCAGCGCCTTCATGGCCGCCCGGACAGGGGTTGGCAATGAGCAGTTCTTC.